This is a list of T cell receptor beta chains from one sample in a study of HIV-infected children after antiretroviral therapy interruption. Via MiXCR, TCRdb re-called the 3' RACE reads, giving one row per CDR3 protein. The sample includes some 38,000 distinct CDR3 sequences, more than 6.5% seen only once; the top ten take about 0.97%. The sequences come from CD45RA+ CD4+ T cells from PBMCs, pooled from several time points, collected from a donor given antiretroviral therapy, either interrupted or continuous. All receptors derive from a pool of human donors with HIV. CDR3s include the opening cysteine and the closing phenylalanine or tryptophan. D genes are given only for firm matches. Part of the rows lack a size; the others show once, few, many or a class for expanded clones.

TRBJ1-6	TRBV6-1	.	16	many	CASSELETGSNSPLHF	TGTGCCAGCAGTGAATTGGAGACAGGCAGTAATTCACCCCTCCACTTT
TRBJ1-6	TRBV10-3	TRBD1	15	many	CAITDRAVGNSPLHF	TGTGCCATCACCGACAGGGCAGTGGGTAATTCACCCCTCCACTTT
TRBJ1-2	TRBV20-1	.	11	few	CSAKDHYGYTF	TGCAGTGCTAAAGATCACTATGGCTACACCTTC
TRBJ2-2	TRBV19	.	16	many	CASSTRPRPNTGELFF	TGTGCCAGTAGTACCCGACCCCGCCCGAACACCGGGGAGCTGTTTTTT
TRBJ1-5	TRBV23-1	.	17	many	CASTPPRTPKGCQPQHF	TGCGCCAGCACCCCCCCCCGGACACCCAAGGGGTGTCAGCCCCAGCATTTT
TRBJ1-5	TRBV24-1	.	14	many	CATSDPTVNQPQHF	TGTGCCACCAGTGACCCGACAGTAAATCAGCCCCAGCATTTT
TRBJ1-1	TRBV6-1	.	13	few	CASRAGVDTEAFF	TGTGCCAGCAGAGCGGGGGTCGACACTGAAGCTTTCTTT
TRBJ2-3	TRBV28	.	13	.	CASSLQSTDTQYF	TGTGCCAGCAGTTTACAAAGCACAGATACGCAGTATTTT
TRBJ2-7	TRBV9	.	15	few	CASSPTAGQIYEQYF	TGTGCCAGCAGCCCGACCGCAGGACAGATATACGAGCAGTACTTC
TRBJ1-4	TRBV5-1	.	13	.	CASSLGAGEKLFF	TGCGCCAGCAGCCTCGGGGCTGGCGAAAAACTGTTTTTT
TRBJ2-1	TRBV12-3/TRBV12-4	TRBD2	14	many	CASRPGLYNNEQFF	TGTGCCAGCAGACCGGGACTATACAACAATGAGCAGTTCTTC
TRBJ1-3	TRBV19	TRBD1	14	many	CASSMGQGGNTLYF	TGTGCCAGCAGTATGGGACAGGGTGGAAATACGCTCTATTTT
TRBJ2-4	TRBV19	.	15	many	CASSRDWDSQNTLYF	TGTGCCAGCAGCCGGGACTGGGATAGTCAAAACACCTTGTACTTT
TRBJ2-3	TRBV20-1	.	12	many	CSAREGSGPQYF	TGCAGTGCTAGAGAGGGGTCGGGTCCACAGTATTTT
TRBJ2-1	TRBV12-3/TRBV12-4	TRBD1	16	many	CASSLGGQGNYAEQFF	TGTGCAAGCAGCTTAGGGGGACAGGGGAACTATGCTGAGCAGTTCTTC
TRBJ2-1	TRBV20-1	.	13	many	CSAYPGTYNEQFF	TGCAGTGCTTACCCCGGGACCTACAATGAGCAGTTCTTC
TRBJ2-5	TRBV11-1	.	15	many	CASSISFLQQETQYF	TGTGCCAGCAGTATAAGCTTCCTACAGCAAGAGACCCAGTACTTC
TRBJ2-1	TRBV28	TRBD1	18	many	CASSSYRAGDRGNNEQFF	TGTGCCAGCAGTTCCTACAGGGCCGGGGACAGGGGGAACAATGAGCAGTTCTTC
TRBJ1-1	TRBV19	.	15	.	CASTHLGVRGPEAFF	TGTGCCAGTACCCACCTTGGAGTCCGCGGGCCTGAAGCTTTCTTT
TRBJ2-2	TRBV4-1	TRBD2	18	many	CASTLSPLAGGLTGELFF	TGCGCCAGCACTCTCAGCCCGCTAGCGGGAGGGCTCACCGGGGAGCTGTTTTTT